The sequence of this TCR beta chain was determined in a study of blood T cell repertoires in COVID-19. The CDR3 has 20 amino acids. Trimming removed 0 bases from V and 8 bases from J; junction bases left unmatched: 17. The germline V gene encodes CDR1 LGHNA and CDR2 YSLEER. Per the original data handling: Reference gene primer amplification in the assay estimated nucleated cell counts. Assay: immunoSEQ multiplex PCR; the TCRdb copy retains only in-frame clones and omits some. That table furnishes V, J and clone size, whereas the DNA furnished D and trimming. The sample has fewer than 350,000 clones; approximately 91% are singletons. This clone was observed a handful of times.

V usage is TRBV4-3 and J usage is TRBJ2-1; 12 nucleotides match TRBD2. This clonotype was obtained from a woman aged 25-40 years who had recovered from COVID-19. The sequenced sample was PBMCs or T cells enriched from blood (not recorded which). CDR3 nucleotides: TGCGCCAGCAGCCAAGACCGAACCTTAAGGACTAGCGGGGTAGGAGATGAGCAGTTCTTC. The encoded protein is CASSQDRTLRTSGVGDEQFF.